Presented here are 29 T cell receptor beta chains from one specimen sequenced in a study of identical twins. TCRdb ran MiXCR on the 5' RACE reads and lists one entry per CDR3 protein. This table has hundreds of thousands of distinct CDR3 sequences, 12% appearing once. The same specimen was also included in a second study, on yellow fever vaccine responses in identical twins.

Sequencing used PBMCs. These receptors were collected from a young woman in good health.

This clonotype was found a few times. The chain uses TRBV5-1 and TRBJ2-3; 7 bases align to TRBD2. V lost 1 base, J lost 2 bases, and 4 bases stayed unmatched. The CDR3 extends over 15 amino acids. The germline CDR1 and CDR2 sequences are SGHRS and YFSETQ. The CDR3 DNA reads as TGCGCCAGCAGCTTGTGGGGGGGAGACACAGATACGCAGTATTTT. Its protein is CASSLWGGDTDTQYF.

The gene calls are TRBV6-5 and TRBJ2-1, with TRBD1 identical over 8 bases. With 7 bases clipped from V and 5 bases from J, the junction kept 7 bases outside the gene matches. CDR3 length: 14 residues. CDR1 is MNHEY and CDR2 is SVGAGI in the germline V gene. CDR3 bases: TGTGCCAGCAATTCTGGACAGGGCCACAATGAGCAGTTCTTC. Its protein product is CASNSGQGHNEQFF.

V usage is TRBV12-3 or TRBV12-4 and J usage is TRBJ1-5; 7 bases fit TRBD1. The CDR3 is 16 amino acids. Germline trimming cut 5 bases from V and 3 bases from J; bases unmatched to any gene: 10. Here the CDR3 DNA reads TGTGCCAGCAGTGCGAACTCAGGGGGTGACAATCAGCCCCAGCATTTT. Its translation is CASSANSGGDNQPQHF.

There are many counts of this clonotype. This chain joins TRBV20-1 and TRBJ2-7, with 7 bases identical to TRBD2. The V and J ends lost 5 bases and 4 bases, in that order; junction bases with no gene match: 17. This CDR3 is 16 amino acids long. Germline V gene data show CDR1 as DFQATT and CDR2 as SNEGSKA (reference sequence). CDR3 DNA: TGCAGTGCTTTAGAAGGGGAGGGCAGGTCTTTTTACGAGCAGTACTTC. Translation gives CSALEGEGRSFYEQYF.

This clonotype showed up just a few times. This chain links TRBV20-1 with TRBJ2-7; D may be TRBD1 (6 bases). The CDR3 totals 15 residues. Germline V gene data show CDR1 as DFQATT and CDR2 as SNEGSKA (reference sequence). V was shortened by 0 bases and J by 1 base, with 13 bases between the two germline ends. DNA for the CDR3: TGCAGTGCTAGAGATCCTGGGGACACGTCCTACGAGCAGTACGTC. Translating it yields CSARDPGDTSYEQYV.

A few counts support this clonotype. CDR3 loop: CASSLRGKTSGRSNEQYF. For the CDR3, the DNA is TGTGCCAGCAGCTTAAGGGGGAAAACTAGCGGGAGATCGAACGAGCAGTACTTC. The chain carries TRBV11-1 and TRBJ2-7; 11 bases align to TRBD2. This CDR3 spans 18 amino acids. Trimming at V came to 2 bases and at J to 5 bases, leaving 14 bases not matched to a gene. The germline V gene encodes CDR1 SGHAT and CDR2 FQDESV (reference sequence).

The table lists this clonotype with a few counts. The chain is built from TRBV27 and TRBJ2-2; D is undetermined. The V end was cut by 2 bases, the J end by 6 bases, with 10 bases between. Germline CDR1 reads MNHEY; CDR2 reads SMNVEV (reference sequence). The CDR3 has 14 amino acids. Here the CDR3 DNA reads TGTGCCAGCAGTTTAAGAGAGCGCGCCGGGGAGCTGTTTTTT. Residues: CASSLRERAGELFF.

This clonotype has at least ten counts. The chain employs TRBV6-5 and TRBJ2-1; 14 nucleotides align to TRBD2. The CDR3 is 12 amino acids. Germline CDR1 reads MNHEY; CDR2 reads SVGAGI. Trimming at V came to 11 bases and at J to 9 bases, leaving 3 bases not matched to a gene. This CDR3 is CAAGLAGGEQFF. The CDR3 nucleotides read TGTGCCGCCGGACTAGCGGGGGGTGAGCAGTTCTTC.

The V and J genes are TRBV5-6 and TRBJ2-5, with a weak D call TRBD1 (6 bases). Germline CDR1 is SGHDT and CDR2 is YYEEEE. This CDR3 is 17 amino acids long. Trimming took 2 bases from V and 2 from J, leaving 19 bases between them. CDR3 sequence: CASSFGTYDFGQETQYF. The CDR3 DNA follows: TGTGCCAGCAGCTTTGGGACATATGACTTCGGGCAAGAGACCCAGTACTTC.

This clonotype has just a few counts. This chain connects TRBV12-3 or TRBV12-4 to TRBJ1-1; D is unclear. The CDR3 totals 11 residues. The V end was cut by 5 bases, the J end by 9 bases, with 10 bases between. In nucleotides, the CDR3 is TGTGCCAGCAGTACATCAAGGAAAGCTTTCTTT. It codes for CASSTSRKAFF.

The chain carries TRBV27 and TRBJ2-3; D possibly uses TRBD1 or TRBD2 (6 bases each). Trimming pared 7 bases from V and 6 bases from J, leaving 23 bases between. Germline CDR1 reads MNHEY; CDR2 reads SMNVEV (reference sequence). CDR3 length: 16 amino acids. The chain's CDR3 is CASKLWGAGLGDTQYF. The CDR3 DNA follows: TGTGCCAGCAAATTATGGGGGGCGGGGTTGGGGGATACGCAGTATTTT.

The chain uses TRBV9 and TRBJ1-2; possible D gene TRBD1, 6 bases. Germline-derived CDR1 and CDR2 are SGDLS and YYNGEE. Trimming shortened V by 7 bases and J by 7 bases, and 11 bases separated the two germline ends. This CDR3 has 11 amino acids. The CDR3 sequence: CASGTGPGYTF. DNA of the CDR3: TGTGCCAGCGGTACAGGGCCTGGCTACACCTTC. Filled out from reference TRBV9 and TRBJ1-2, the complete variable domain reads DSGVTQTPKHLITATGQRVTLRCSPRSGDLSVYWYQQSLDQGLQFLIQYYNGEERAKGNILERFSAQQFPDLHSELNLSSLELGDSALYFCASGTGPGYTFGSGTRLTVV.

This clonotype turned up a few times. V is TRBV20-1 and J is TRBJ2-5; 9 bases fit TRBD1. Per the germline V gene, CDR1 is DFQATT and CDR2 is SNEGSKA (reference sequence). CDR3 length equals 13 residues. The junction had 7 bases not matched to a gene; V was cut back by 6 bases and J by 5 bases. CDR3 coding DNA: TGCAGTGCACCCCTGACAGGGGGGGAGACCCAGTACTTC. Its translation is CSAPLTGGETQYF.

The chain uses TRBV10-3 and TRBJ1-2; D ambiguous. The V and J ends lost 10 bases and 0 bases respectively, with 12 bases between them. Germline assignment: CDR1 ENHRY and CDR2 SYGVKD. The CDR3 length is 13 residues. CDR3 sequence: CASSRSTNYGYTF. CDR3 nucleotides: TGTGCCAGCAGCAGGAGTACTAACTATGGCTACACCTTC.

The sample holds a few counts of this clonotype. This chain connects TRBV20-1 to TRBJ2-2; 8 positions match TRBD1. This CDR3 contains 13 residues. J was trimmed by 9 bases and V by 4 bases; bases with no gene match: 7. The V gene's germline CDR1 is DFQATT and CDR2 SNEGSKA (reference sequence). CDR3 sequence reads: CSANRQGSWELFF. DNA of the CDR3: TGCAGTGCTAATCGACAGGGGAGCTGGGAGCTGTTTTTT.

CDR3 DNA sequence: TGTGCCAGCAGCTTAGGGTCCGGGGCAGGGGATACGCAGTATTTT. Amino acid sequence: CASSLGSGAGDTQYF. The chain couples TRBV7-2 to TRBJ2-3; D possibly uses TRBD1 or TRBD2 (5 bases each). The CDR3 has 15 residues. Germline V gene lookup returns CDR1 SGHTA and CDR2 FQGNSA. V was clipped by 1 base and J by 6 bases, with 14 bases between them. Full variable domain (outside the CDR3, taken from reference TRBV7-2 and TRBJ2-3): GAGVSQSPSNKVTEKGKDVELRCDPISGHTALYWYRQSLGQGLEFLIYFQGNSAPDKSGLPSDRFSAERTGGSVSTLTIQRTQQEDSAVYLCASSLGSGAGDTQYFGPGTRLTVL.

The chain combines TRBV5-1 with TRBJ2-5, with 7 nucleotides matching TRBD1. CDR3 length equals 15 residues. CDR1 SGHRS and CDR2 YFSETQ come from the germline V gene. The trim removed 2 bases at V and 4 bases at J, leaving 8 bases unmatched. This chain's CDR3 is CASSLRQGPRETQYF. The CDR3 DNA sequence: TGCGCCAGCAGCTTACGACAGGGACCCAGAGAGACCCAGTACTTC.

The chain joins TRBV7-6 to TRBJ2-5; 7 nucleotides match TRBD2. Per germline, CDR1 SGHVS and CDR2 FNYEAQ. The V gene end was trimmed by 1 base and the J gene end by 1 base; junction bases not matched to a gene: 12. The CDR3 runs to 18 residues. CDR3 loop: CASSLGSTSALFQETQYF. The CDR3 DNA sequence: TGTGCCAGCAGCTTAGGCTCCACTAGCGCCCTTTTCCAAGAGACCCAGTACTTC.

CDR3 coding DNA: TGTGCCAGCAGCCAAGAGTTGCTAGCGGGAGCGAATACCTACGAGCAGTACTTC. It yields the protein CASSQELLAGANTYEQYF. The V gene is TRBV4-2, the J gene TRBJ2-7; 10 nucleotides line up with TRBD2. Trimming cost V 0 bases and J 2 bases; bases outside gene matches: 10. This CDR3 comprises 18 residues. Germline CDR1 is LGHNA and CDR2 is YNFKEQ.

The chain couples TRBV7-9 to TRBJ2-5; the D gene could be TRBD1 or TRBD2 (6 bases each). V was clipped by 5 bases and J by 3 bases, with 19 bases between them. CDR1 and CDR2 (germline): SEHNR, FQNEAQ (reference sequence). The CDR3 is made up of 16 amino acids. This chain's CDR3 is CASSPPRGGGKETQYF. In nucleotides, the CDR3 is TGTGCCAGCAGCCCCCCGAGAGGAGGGGGGAAAGAGACCCAGTACTTC.

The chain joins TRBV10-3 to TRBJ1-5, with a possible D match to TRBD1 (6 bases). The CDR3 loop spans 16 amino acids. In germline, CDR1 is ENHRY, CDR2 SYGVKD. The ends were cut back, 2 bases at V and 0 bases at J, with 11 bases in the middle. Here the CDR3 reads CAISERGAYSNQPQHF. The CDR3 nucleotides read TGTGCCATCAGTGAGAGGGGGGCTTATAGCAATCAGCCCCAGCATTTT.

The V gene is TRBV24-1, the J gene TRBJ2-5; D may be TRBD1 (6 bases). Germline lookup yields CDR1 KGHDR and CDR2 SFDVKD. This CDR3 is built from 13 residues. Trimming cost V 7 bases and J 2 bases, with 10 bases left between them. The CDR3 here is CATRPDSQETQYF. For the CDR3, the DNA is TGTGCCACCAGACCGGACAGTCAAGAGACCCAGTACTTC.

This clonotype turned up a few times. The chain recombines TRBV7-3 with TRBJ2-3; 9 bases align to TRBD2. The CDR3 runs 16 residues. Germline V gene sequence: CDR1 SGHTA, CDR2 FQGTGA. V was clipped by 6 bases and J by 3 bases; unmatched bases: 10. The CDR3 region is CASRKVAGEGTDTQYF. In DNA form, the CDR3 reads TGTGCCAGCAGAAAAGTAGCGGGAGAGGGGACAGATACGCAGTATTTT.

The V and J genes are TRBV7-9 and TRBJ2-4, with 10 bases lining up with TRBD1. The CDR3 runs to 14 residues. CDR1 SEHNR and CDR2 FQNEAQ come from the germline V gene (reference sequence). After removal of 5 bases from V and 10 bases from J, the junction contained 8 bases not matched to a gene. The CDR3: CASSREGQGTIQYF. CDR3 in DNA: TGTGCCAGCAGCCGTGAGGGACAGGGGACTATTCAGTACTTC.

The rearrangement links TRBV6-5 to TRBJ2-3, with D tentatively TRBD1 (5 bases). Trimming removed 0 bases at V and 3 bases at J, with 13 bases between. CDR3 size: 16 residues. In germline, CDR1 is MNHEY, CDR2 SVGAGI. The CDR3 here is CASSYSTGASTDTQYF. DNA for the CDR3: TGTGCCAGCAGTTACTCGACTGGGGCTTCAACAGATACGCAGTATTTT.

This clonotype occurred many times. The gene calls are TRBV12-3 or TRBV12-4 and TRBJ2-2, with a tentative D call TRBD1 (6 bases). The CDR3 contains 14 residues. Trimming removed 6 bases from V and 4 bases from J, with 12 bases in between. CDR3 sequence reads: CASSLGQFTGELFF. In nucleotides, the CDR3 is TGTGCCAGCAGCCTGGGACAATTCACCGGGGAGCTGTTTTTT.

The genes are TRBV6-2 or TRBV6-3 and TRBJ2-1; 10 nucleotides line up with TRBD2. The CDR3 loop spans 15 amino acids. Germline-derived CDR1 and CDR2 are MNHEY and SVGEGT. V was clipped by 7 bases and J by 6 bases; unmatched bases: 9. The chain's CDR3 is CASTTGSGRINEQFF. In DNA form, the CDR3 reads TGTGCCAGCACCACCGGTAGCGGGAGGATCAATGAGCAGTTCTTC.

The CDR3 sequence is CASSLGQGFITEAFF. DNA of the CDR3: TGTGCCAGCAGCCTGGGACAGGGGTTTATCACTGAAGCTTTCTTT. The rearrangement joins TRBV7-9 to TRBJ1-1; 10 bases line up with TRBD1. Germline V gene data show CDR1 as SEHNR and CDR2 as FQNEAQ (reference sequence). J gave up 4 bases and V 5 bases, and 7 bases lay outside the gene matches. The length of the CDR3 is 15 residues.

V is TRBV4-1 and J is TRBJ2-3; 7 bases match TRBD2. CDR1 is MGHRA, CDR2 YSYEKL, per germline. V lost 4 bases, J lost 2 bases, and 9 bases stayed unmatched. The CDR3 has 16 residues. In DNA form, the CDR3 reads TGCGCCAGCAGCCCCGTAGCTAGCGGAATCACAGATACGCAGTATTTT. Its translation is CASSPVASGITDTQYF.